These 15 T cell receptor beta chains were all obtained from the same sample, sequenced in a study of graft-versus-host responses after intestinal transplantation. Profiling relied on immunoSEQ multiplex PCR, and the TCRdb table lists in-frame clones only, not all of them. This sample yields just under 90,000 clones, of which roughly four fifths are seen a single time; about a sixth belongs to the top ten. These receptors have no identified antigens. The source material was unstimulated CD8+ T cells sorted from spleen or lymph node cells, sampled before intestinal transplant. The receptors stem from a human donor who received an intestinal transplant.

This clone was observed a few times. The chain links TRBV6-5 to TRBJ2-7; possible D gene TRBD2, 6 bases. Germline V gives CDR1 MNHEY, CDR2 SVGAGI. The CDR3 runs 15 residues. Trimming took off 5 bases at V and 2 bases at J, with 16 bases between the two ends. CDR3 sequence (DNA): TGTGCCAGCAGTGGGCCGGGCCCGGGGGCCTACGAGCAGTACTTC. Translation: CASSGPGPGAYEQYF.

The chain links TRBV4-2 to TRBJ2-5, with TRBD2 matching 10 bases. Germline CDR1 is LGHNA and CDR2 is YNFKEQ. V lost 4 bases, J lost 3 bases, and 5 bases stayed unmatched. This CDR3 is built from 15 residues. The CDR3 is CASSRERGGEETQYF. The CDR3 DNA reads TGTGCCAGCAGCCGAGAGCGGGGGGGTGAAGAGACCCAGTACTTC.

Here the CDR3 reads CASSESGSDTDTQYF. For the CDR3, the DNA is TGCGCCAGCAGTGAGTCGGGATCTGACACAGATACGCAGTATTTT. This chain uses TRBV10-2 with TRBJ2-3; D is unclear. The CDR3 extends over 15 amino acids. Germline assignment: CDR1 WSHSY and CDR2 SAAADI. Trimming removed 0 bases at V and 2 bases at J, with 9 bases between.

The DNA of the CDR3 is TGTGCCAGCAGTGATCCCATCGACCTCGACGGGGTAGAGTTCTTC. Residues: CASSDPIDLDGVEFF. The chain recombines TRBV6-1 with TRBJ2-1; TRBD2 is a possible D gene (5 bases). The CDR3 has 15 amino acids. The germline V gene has CDR1 MNHNS and CDR2 SASEGT. The V end was cut by 3 bases, the J end by 14 bases, with 23 bases between.

The chain recombines TRBV28 with TRBJ1-1; tentatively, D is TRBD1 (6 bases). CDR3 length: 14 amino acids. Per germline, CDR1 MDHEN and CDR2 SYDVKM. V was shortened by 2 bases and J by 6 bases, with 13 bases between the two germline ends. The CDR3 DNA follows: TGTGCCAGCAGTTTAACCGGGGGGCTCGCTGAAGCTTTCTTT. It is translated as CASSLTGGLAEAFF.

As to this clone: Other nucleotide sequences from this sample produce the same CDR3. The genes are TRBV5-1 and TRBJ1-1; D unresolved. This CDR3 comprises 13 residues. Germline V gene lookup returns CDR1 SGHRS and CDR2 YFSETQ. Trimming took 0 bases from V and 1 from J, leaving 4 bases between them. The DNA of the CDR3 is TGCGCCAGCAGCTTGGCCGGGAACACTGAAGCTTTCTTT. This translates into CASSLAGNTEAFF.

This chain joins TRBV18 and TRBJ1-5, with no clear D. CDR3 length equals 19 residues. Germline V gene data show CDR1 as KGHSH and CDR2 as LQKENI. V was pared by 1 base and J by 7 bases, with 26 bases between. The CDR3 here is CASSPLVSAREVLQQPQHF. The CDR3 DNA sequence: TGTGCCAGCTCACCACTCGTTTCGGCTAGGGAGGTTCTACAACAGCCCCAGCATTTT.

The rearrangement uses TRBV7-8 and TRBJ2-2; either TRBD1 or TRBD2 may supply D (5 bases each). This CDR3 contains 14 residues. Trimming took off 1 base at V and 7 bases at J, with 10 bases between the two ends. The germline gives CDR1 SGHVS, CDR2 FQNEAQ. Here the CDR3 reads CASSLVGGGGELFF. CDR3 sequence (DNA): TGTGCCAGCAGCTTAGTTGGGGGTGGCGGGGAGCTGTTTTTT. Looking up the rest from reference TRBV7-8 and TRBJ2-2 gives the full variable domain: GAGVSQSPRYKVAKRGQDVALRCDPISGHVSLFWYQQALGQGPEFLTYFQNEAQLDKSGLPSDRFFAERPEGSVSTLKIQRTQQEDSAVYLCASSLVGGGGELFFGEGSRLTVL.

V gene TRBV2 combines with J gene TRBJ1-1, with D possibly matching TRBD1 (6 bases). Germline V gene data show CDR1 as SNHLY and CDR2 as FYNNEI. V lost 6 bases, J lost 0 bases, and 17 bases lay in between. The CDR3 consists of 16 residues. The CDR3 spells CASSHMGARLNTEAFF. The CDR3 nucleotides read TGTGCCAGCAGCCACATGGGGGCCAGACTGAACACTGAAGCTTTCTTT.

CDR3 residues: CASSPRGTTTTSSYEQYF. CDR3 nucleotide sequence: TGTGCCAGCAGCCCACGCGGGACCACAACTACCAGCTCCTACGAGCAGTACTTC. This chain uses TRBV9 with TRBJ2-7, with a weak D call TRBD2 (6 bases). The germline V gene encodes CDR1 SGDLS and CDR2 YYNGEE. The CDR3 is 18 amino acids. Trimming cost V 4 bases and J 0 bases, with 23 bases left between them.

This sequence joins TRBV9 and TRBJ1-1; no definite D call. Trimming took off 2 bases at V and 0 bases at J, with 11 bases between the two ends. The CDR3 is made up of 15 amino acids. Germline V gene sequence: CDR1 SGDLS, CDR2 YYNGEE. CDR3 in amino acids: CASSVEPGMNTEAFF. Here the CDR3 DNA reads TGTGCCAGCAGCGTGGAACCGGGTATGAACACTGAAGCTTTCTTT.

This chain connects TRBV7-2 to TRBJ2-3, with 8 bases aligning to TRBD2. The junction had 6 bases not matched to a gene; V was cut back by 1 base and J by 6 bases. Germline V gives CDR1 SGHTA, CDR2 FQGNSA. This CDR3 region has 15 residues. The CDR3 loop reads CASSLGAGDGDTQYF. DNA of the CDR3: TGTGCCAGCAGCTTAGGAGCGGGGGATGGGGATACGCAGTATTTT.

The chain combines TRBV5-4 with TRBJ2-3; D possibly corresponds to TRBD1 (6 bases). The CDR3 sequence is 18 residues long. V gave up 2 bases and J gave up 2 bases, with 21 bases separating them. Germline CDR1 and CDR2: SGHNT and YYREEE (reference sequence). CDR3 in amino acids: CASSFWGRAGGFTDTQYF. The CDR3 DNA follows: TGTGCCAGCAGCTTTTGGGGGCGGGCAGGCGGCTTCACAGATACGCAGTATTTT.

The V gene is TRBV7-3, the J gene TRBJ2-7; D is possibly TRBD1 or TRBD2 (6 bases each). Germline V gene sequence: CDR1 SGHTA, CDR2 FQGTGA. CDR3 length: 16 residues. The germline V and J ends were trimmed by 2 bases and 4 bases, with 18 bases remaining between them. CDR3 sequence reads: CASSLGGRGGMYEQYF. The DNA of the CDR3 is TGTGCCAGCAGCTTAGGGGGCAGGGGCGGGATGTACGAGCAGTACTTC.

This rearrangement joins TRBV11-2 to TRBJ2-3; unclear D gene. The germline V and J ends were trimmed by 6 bases and 2 bases, with 12 bases remaining between them. There are 14 residues in the CDR3. Germline V CDR1 and CDR2: SGHAT, FQNNGV. CDR3: CASRSTLHTDTQYF. The CDR3 DNA follows: TGTGCCAGCAGGTCGACATTACACACAGATACGCAGTATTTT.